This is a list of T cell receptor beta chains from one sample in a study of T cells in localized non-small cell lung cancer. The protocol was immunoSEQ multiplex PCR, while the TCRdb copy is restricted to in-frame clones and leaves out a portion. The table includes several thousand clones, about 60% detected once. The source material was lymph node tissue, sampled before any cancer treatment. These receptors were collected from a male donor older than 55 with stage I squamous cell lung carcinoma. CDR3s leave out the opening cysteine and the closing phenylalanine or tryptophan. Fields, in order: V gene, J gene, CDR3 protein.

>TRBV19|TRBJ2-7
ASSPGPYEQY
>TRBV6-8|TRBJ2-2
ASSPGTSGELF
>TRBV29-1|TRBJ2-5
SVSRGAVQQETQY
>TRBV11-3|TRBJ1-1
ASSATGANTEAF
>TRBV11-3|TRBJ1-1
ASSSGVRFTEAF
>TRBV19|TRBJ2-1
ASSTPYEQF
>TRBV14|TRBJ1-3
ASSKTLDTIY
>TRBV28|TRBJ2-1
ASEIAGGINEQF
>TRBV11-3|TRBJ2-1
ASSLLTDGYNEQF
>TRBV30|TRBJ1-2
AWSVNQGAYGYT
>TRBV18|TRBJ2-2
ASSPPSVGELF
>TRBV11-3|TRBJ2-1
ASSGLAAGAHEQF
>TRBV5-1|TRBJ2-1
ASSRNPASGDNEQF
>TRBV6-7|TRBJ1-1
ASSGKGNTEAF
>TRBV28|TRBJ1-5
ASSLTHQVNQPQH
>TRBV18|TRBJ2-7
ASSPLETGGAEQY
>TRBV19|TRBJ1-2
ASTPRDRVDGYT
>TRBV25-1|TRBJ2-7
ASVGGGSYEQY
>TRBV11-3|TRBJ2-7
ASSSVQEAAEQY
>TRBV11-3|TRBJ2-3
ASSHSGRADTQY
>TRBV6-8|TRBJ1-2
AIRRQGGPTNYGYT
>TRBV11-3|TRBJ1-1
ASSFKRQGGKTEAF
>TRBV18|TRBJ1-5
ASSQGRNQPQH
>TRBV1|TRBJ2-2
ASSQENRYTGELF
>TRBV19|TRBJ2-3
ARPGLAGGLDTQY
>TRBV18|TRBJ2-5
ASSPPDSGATQY
>TRBV25-1|TRBJ2-7
ASSERPGFGEQY
>TRBV19|TRBJ2-2
ASKQRTGELF
>TRBV7-2|TRBJ2-7
ASSLGSAGNEQY
>TRBV18|TRBJ2-7
ASSTKGRGPTNEQY
>TRBV12-5|TRBJ1-5
ASGLEKVGRGFNQPQH